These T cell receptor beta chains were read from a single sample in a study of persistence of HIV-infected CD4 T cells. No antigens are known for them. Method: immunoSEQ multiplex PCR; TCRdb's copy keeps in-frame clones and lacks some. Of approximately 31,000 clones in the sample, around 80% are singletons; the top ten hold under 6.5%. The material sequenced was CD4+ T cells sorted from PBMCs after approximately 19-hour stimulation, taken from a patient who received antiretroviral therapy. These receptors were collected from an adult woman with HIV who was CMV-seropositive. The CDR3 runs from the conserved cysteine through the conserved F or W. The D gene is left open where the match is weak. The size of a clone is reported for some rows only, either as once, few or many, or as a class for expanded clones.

CDR3aa: CASTVQGSTEAFF
CDR3nt: TGTGCCAGCACCGTACAGGGTTCCACTGAAGCTTTCTTT
v_gene: TRBV2
j_gene: TRBJ1-1
d_gene: -
abundance: -

CDR3aa: CASSLDPGSYNEQFF
CDR3nt: TGCGCCAGCAGCTTGGACCCGGGGAGCTACAATGAGCAGTTCTTC
v_gene: TRBV5-1
j_gene: TRBJ2-1
d_gene: -
abundance: -

CDR3aa: CASSEGQGWSPLHF
CDR3nt: TGTGCCAGCAGTGAGGGACAGGGGTGGTCACCCCTCCACTTT
v_gene: TRBV25-1
j_gene: TRBJ1-6
d_gene: TRBD1
abundance: -

CDR3aa: CASRAGQNTEAFF
CDR3nt: TGTGCCAGCCGCGCGGGACAGAACACTGAAGCTTTCTTT
v_gene: TRBV2
j_gene: TRBJ1-1
d_gene: -
abundance: -

CDR3aa: CASSLTNRETQYF
CDR3nt: TGTGCCAGCAGCCTGACTAATAGGGAGACCCAGTACTTC
v_gene: TRBV2
j_gene: TRBJ2-5
d_gene: -
abundance: -

CDR3aa: CSGGGGLGEQYF
CDR3nt: TGCAGCGGAGGAGGGGGCCTGGGCGAGCAGTACTTC
v_gene: TRBV29-1
j_gene: TRBJ2-7
d_gene: -
abundance: -

CDR3aa: CASNPREGTGLRSNQPQHF
CDR3nt: TGTGCCAGCAACCCTCGGGAGGGGACAGGGCTTAGGAGCAATCAGCCCCAGCATTTT
v_gene: TRBV9
j_gene: TRBJ1-5
d_gene: TRBD1
abundance: -

CDR3aa: CASSIGFQGKDGYTF
CDR3nt: TGTGCCAGTAGTATAGGATTTCAGGGGAAGGATGGCTACACCTTC
v_gene: TRBV19
j_gene: TRBJ1-2
d_gene: -
abundance: few

CDR3aa: CAASVRGGQVGELFF
CDR3nt: TGTGCCGCCAGTGTGCGGGGGGGCCAAGTCGGGGAGCTGTTTTTT
v_gene: TRBV24-1
j_gene: TRBJ2-2
d_gene: TRBD2
abundance: once

CDR3aa: CASSSGTGGAETQYF
CDR3nt: TGTGCCAGCAGTTCCGGGACAGGGGGCGCGGAGACCCAGTACTTC
v_gene: TRBV27
j_gene: TRBJ2-5
d_gene: TRBD1
abundance: -

CDR3aa: CASSMPPEKAGYEQYF
CDR3nt: TGTGCCAGTAGTATGCCCCCCGAGAAGGCGGGTTACGAGCAGTACTTC
v_gene: TRBV19
j_gene: TRBJ2-7
d_gene: -
abundance: -

CDR3aa: CASSVSGGRYQETQYF
CDR3nt: TGTGCCAGCAGCGTGTCAGGGGGTCGGTACCAAGAGACCCAGTACTTC
v_gene: TRBV11-3
j_gene: TRBJ2-5
d_gene: TRBD1
abundance: -

CDR3aa: CASSRDRGRGNTIYF
CDR3nt: TGTGCCAGCAGCCGAGACAGGGGAAGAGGAAACACCATATATTTT
v_gene: TRBV5-6
j_gene: TRBJ1-3
d_gene: TRBD1
abundance: -

CDR3aa: CASSLMETQYF
CDR3nt: TGCGCCAGCAGCTTGATGGAGACCCAGTACTTC
v_gene: TRBV5-1
j_gene: TRBJ2-5
d_gene: -
abundance: -

CDR3aa: CASSEALSRRAEAFF
CDR3nt: TGTGCCAGCAGTGAAGCGCTGTCCAGGAGAGCTGAAGCTTTCTTT
v_gene: TRBV2
j_gene: TRBJ1-1
d_gene: -
abundance: -

CDR3aa: CSVDPLSYGYTF
CDR3nt: TGCAGCGTGGACCCTCTCTCCTATGGCTACACCTTC
v_gene: TRBV29-1
j_gene: TRBJ1-2
d_gene: -
abundance: -

CDR3aa: CASRTSGGYEQYF
CDR3nt: TGTGCCAGCAGGACTAGCGGGGGCTACGAGCAGTACTTC
v_gene: TRBV2
j_gene: TRBJ2-7
d_gene: TRBD2
abundance: -

CDR3aa: CASSGGEKLFF
CDR3nt: TGTGCCAGTAGTGGGGGCGAAAAACTGTTTTTT
v_gene: TRBV19
j_gene: TRBJ1-4
d_gene: -
abundance: -

CDR3aa: CATPDRSPGSGYTF
CDR3nt: TGTGCCACCCCCGACAGGTCCCCCGGTAGTGGCTACACCTTC
v_gene: TRBV28
j_gene: TRBJ1-2
d_gene: -
abundance: few

CDR3aa: CASSLTGSTDTQYF
CDR3nt: TGTGCCAGCAGCTTGACAGGGAGCACAGATACGCAGTATTTT
v_gene: TRBV5-4
j_gene: TRBJ2-3
d_gene: -
abundance: -

CDR3aa: CASSYLTDSYEQYF
CDR3nt: TGTGCCAGCAGTTACCTAACGGACTCCTACGAGCAGTACTTC
v_gene: TRBV6-5
j_gene: TRBJ2-7
d_gene: -
abundance: -

CDR3aa: CASSYSPGGASWNEQFF
CDR3nt: TGTGCCAGCAGTTACTCCCCCGGGGGGGCCTCTTGGAATGAGCAGTTCTTC
v_gene: TRBV6-2/TRBV6-3
j_gene: TRBJ2-1
d_gene: TRBD2
abundance: -

CDR3aa: CASSSSMPRDTQYF
CDR3nt: TGTGCCAGCAGCTCCAGCATGCCCCGGGATACGCAGTATTTT
v_gene: TRBV9
j_gene: TRBJ2-3
d_gene: -
abundance: -

CDR3aa: CASSLEGQTYGYTF
CDR3nt: TGTGCCAGCAGCTTAGAAGGCCAGACCTATGGCTACACCTTC
v_gene: TRBV7-2
j_gene: TRBJ1-2
d_gene: -
abundance: -

CDR3aa: CASSVGTSGRANWDNEQFF
CDR3nt: TGTGCCAGCAGCGTCGGGACTAGCGGGAGGGCCAACTGGGACAATGAGCAGTTCTTC
v_gene: TRBV7-9
j_gene: TRBJ2-1
d_gene: TRBD2
abundance: -

CDR3aa: CAWSGLTGKGYEQYF
CDR3nt: TGTGCCTGGAGTGGCCTGACAGGGAAAGGGTACGAGCAGTACTTC
v_gene: TRBV30
j_gene: TRBJ2-7
d_gene: TRBD1
abundance: -

CDR3aa: CASSETFYSYEQYF
CDR3nt: TGTGCCAGCAGCGAAACCTTCTACTCCTACGAGCAGTACTTC
v_gene: TRBV9
j_gene: TRBJ2-7
d_gene: -
abundance: -

CDR3aa: CASSLPRGQTEAFF
CDR3nt: TGTGCCAGCAGTCTCCCCAGGGGGCAAACTGAAGCTTTCTTT
v_gene: TRBV6-1
j_gene: TRBJ1-1
d_gene: TRBD1
abundance: few

CDR3aa: CAWSRATGANSPLHF
CDR3nt: TGTGCCTGGAGTAGGGCGACAGGGGCAAATTCACCCCTCCACTTT
v_gene: TRBV30
j_gene: TRBJ1-6
d_gene: TRBD1
abundance: -

CDR3aa: CASSIDAAGGPFEQYF
CDR3nt: TGTGCCAGTAGTATAGATGCAGCGGGAGGGCCTTTTGAGCAGTACTTC
v_gene: TRBV19
j_gene: TRBJ2-7
d_gene: TRBD2
abundance: -

CDR3aa: CASSLGGGTAKLFF
CDR3nt: TGTGCCAGCAGTTTAGGGGGGGGGACCGCAAAACTGTTTTTT
v_gene: TRBV28
j_gene: TRBJ1-4
d_gene: -
abundance: -

CDR3aa: CASSAQGAGQPQHF
CDR3nt: TGTGCCAGTAGTGCACAGGGGGCAGGACAGCCCCAGCATTTT
v_gene: TRBV19
j_gene: TRBJ1-5
d_gene: TRBD1
abundance: -

CDR3aa: CATTGPSGNTIYF
CDR3nt: TGTGCCACCACAGGGCCATCTGGAAACACCATATATTTT
v_gene: TRBV24-1
j_gene: TRBJ1-3
d_gene: -
abundance: -

CDR3aa: CATSSLGTGPQHF
CDR3nt: TGTGCCACCAGCAGCCTGGGCACGGGGCCCCAGCATTTT
v_gene: TRBV15
j_gene: TRBJ1-5
d_gene: -
abundance: -

CDR3aa: CASSQDSSASNYGYTF
CDR3nt: TGCGCCAGCAGCCAAGATAGTAGTGCTTCTAACTATGGCTACACCTTC
v_gene: TRBV4-1
j_gene: TRBJ1-2
d_gene: -
abundance: -

CDR3aa: CASSPGTGGSQPQHF
CDR3nt: TGTGCCAGCAGCCCTGGGACAGGGGGCAGTCAGCCCCAGCATTTT
v_gene: TRBV7-8
j_gene: TRBJ1-5
d_gene: TRBD1
abundance: -

CDR3aa: CASSVGAVTYQETQYF
CDR3nt: TGTGCCAGCAGCGTAGGTGCAGTAACGTACCAAGAGACCCAGTACTTC
v_gene: TRBV9
j_gene: TRBJ2-5
d_gene: -
abundance: -

CDR3aa: CASSRTSTGYEQYF
CDR3nt: TGTGCCAGCAGTCGAACCTCGACAGGATACGAGCAGTACTTC
v_gene: TRBV7-2
j_gene: TRBJ2-7
d_gene: -
abundance: -

CDR3aa: CASSQGGGNPLEQYF
CDR3nt: TGTGCCAGTTCCCAAGGGGGCGGGAACCCGCTAGAGCAGTACTTC
v_gene: TRBV28
j_gene: TRBJ2-7
d_gene: -
abundance: once

CDR3aa: CASSIERDGGAFF
CDR3nt: TGTGCCAGTAGTATTGAAAGGGACGGAGGAGCTTTCTTT
v_gene: TRBV19
j_gene: TRBJ1-1
d_gene: -
abundance: -

CDR3aa: CAISESPGTVRNTQYF
CDR3nt: TGTGCCATCAGTGAGTCGCCCGGGACAGTGAGAAATACGCAGTATTTT
v_gene: TRBV10-3
j_gene: TRBJ2-3
d_gene: TRBD1
abundance: -

CDR3aa: CASSFQGTGNTIYF
CDR3nt: TGTGCCAGCAGCTTCCAGGGTACTGGAAACACCATATATTTT
v_gene: TRBV7-2
j_gene: TRBJ1-3
d_gene: -
abundance: once

CDR3aa: CASCDETENGYTF
CDR3nt: TGTGCCAGCTGCGACGAAACGGAGAATGGCTACACCTTC
v_gene: TRBV12-3/TRBV12-4
j_gene: TRBJ1-2
d_gene: -
abundance: -

CDR3aa: CASSHRNGGYTF
CDR3nt: TGCGCCAGCAGCCACCGTAACGGTGGCTACACCTTC
v_gene: TRBV5-1
j_gene: TRBJ1-2
d_gene: -
abundance: -

CDR3aa: CASSLAYTTSSYNSPLHF
CDR3nt: TGCGCCAGCAGCTTGGCCTACACAACCAGCTCCTATAATTCACCCCTCCACTTT
v_gene: TRBV5-1
j_gene: TRBJ1-6
d_gene: -
abundance: -

CDR3aa: CASSPDTGELFF
CDR3nt: TGTGCCAGCAGTCCAGACACCGGGGAGCTGTTTTTT
v_gene: TRBV2
j_gene: TRBJ2-2
d_gene: -
abundance: -

CDR3aa: CASSLRRRNNEQFF
CDR3nt: TGTGCCAGCAGCTTGAGGCGGAGAAACAATGAGCAGTTCTTC
v_gene: TRBV5-6
j_gene: TRBJ2-1
d_gene: -
abundance: -